Listed below are T cell receptor beta chains from one sample, sequenced in a study of OX40 agonist ivuxolimab in advanced cancers. The protocol was immunoSEQ multiplex PCR, while the TCRdb copy is restricted to in-frame clones and leaves out a portion. Found here are roughly 40,000 clones, 75% to 90% of them singletons; the top ten hold about 4.3%. Material: CD4+ or CD8+ T cells sorted from blood, obtained in a trial of the OX40 agonist ivuxolimab. These receptors originate from an adult with an advanced solid tumor such as melanoma, head and neck, liver or kidney cancer. Both conserved end residues are part of each CDR3. D genes are given only for firm matches. The size field is filled for only some rows; it gives once, few, many or a size class.

v_call,cdr3_length,j_call,d_call,clone_size,cdr3_aa,cdr3_nt
TRBV7-9,14,TRBJ2-1,NA,NA,CASSPPTAYNEQFF,TGTGCCAGCAGCCCCCCGACTGCCTACAATGAGCAGTTCTTC
TRBV30,13,TRBJ2-1,TRBD2,NA,CAWRASGINEQFF,TGTGCCTGGAGGGCTAGCGGGATCAATGAGCAGTTCTTC
TRBV28,16,TRBJ1-1,NA,NA,CASSRNPHQDSRQAFF,TGTGCCAGCAGCCGGAATCCCCACCAGGACAGTAGGCAAGCTTTCTTT
TRBV5-5,13,TRBJ1-2,NA,NA,CASSLTAVGGYTF,TGTGCCAGCAGCTTGACGGCGGTGGGTGGCTACACCTTC
TRBV28,14,TRBJ2-2,NA,NA,CASSFPTNTGELFF,TGTGCCAGCAGTTTCCCCACGAACACCGGGGAGCTGTTTTTT
TRBV7-8,15,TRBJ2-7,NA,NA,CASSFSRQTIYEQYF,TGTGCCAGCAGCTTTTCCCGGCAGACGATCTACGAGCAGTACTTC
TRBV28,15,TRBJ2-2,TRBD2,NA,CASRPRGAGTGELFF,TGTGCCAGCAGGCCGCGGGGGGCCGGCACCGGGGAGCTGTTTTTT
TRBV27,15,TRBJ2-3,NA,NA,CASRFTRGSTDTQYF,TGTGCCAGCAGGTTTACAAGGGGCAGCACAGATACGCAGTATTTT
TRBV13,14,TRBJ2-7,NA,NA,CASSLVGVTGEQYF,TGTGCCAGCAGCTTAGTGGGGGTTACCGGCGAGCAGTACTTC
TRBV6-1,12,TRBJ1-6,NA,NA,CASRSGGSPLHF,TGTGCCAGCAGAAGTGGTGGTTCACCCCTCCACTTT
TRBV6-6,13,TRBJ1-2,NA,NA,CASSYILGHGYTF,TGTGCCAGCAGTTACATTCTGGGGCATGGCTACACCTTC
TRBV30,14,TRBJ2-7,NA,NA,CAWSVRGGGNEQYF,TGTGCCTGGAGTGTCCGTGGGGGCGGGAACGAGCAGTACTTC
TRBV2,15,TRBJ1-5,NA,NA,CASSSHALGNQPQHF,TGTGCCAGCAGTTCCCATGCGTTAGGCAATCAGCCCCAGCATTTT
TRBV10-3,13,TRBJ2-1,NA,NA,CAISDSPSNEQFF,TGTGCCATCAGTGACAGCCCGTCCAATGAGCAGTTCTTC
TRBV19,13,TRBJ1-1,NA,NA,CASSRTVNTEAFF,TGTGCCAGTAGTAGGACGGTGAACACTGAAGCTTTCTTT
TRBV6-1,15,TRBJ1-4,TRBD1,NA,CASSPRTGTNEKLFF,TGTGCCAGCAGTCCTAGGACAGGGACTAATGAAAAACTGTTTTTT
TRBV30,15,TRBJ2-5,NA,once,CAWSAVKSGRQTQYF,TGTGCCTGGAGTGCCGTGAAATCGGGGAGACAGACCCAGTACTTC
TRBV30,12,TRBJ1-1,NA,NA,CAWRQGPAEAFF,TGTGCCTGGAGACAGGGTCCCGCTGAAGCTTTCTTT
TRBV11-1,12,TRBJ2-7,NA,NA,CASSPDRNEQYF,TGTGCCAGCAGCCCCGACAGAAACGAGCAGTACTTC
TRBV30,12,TRBJ1-2,NA,once,CAWSVWEAGYTF,TGTGCCTGGAGTGTATGGGAAGCTGGCTACACCTTC
TRBV27,13,TRBJ1-2,NA,few,CASMGWGRDGYTF,TGTGCCAGCATGGGCTGGGGGCGCGATGGCTACACCTTC
TRBV28,15,TRBJ2-5,TRBD1,once,CASSPPGQFQETQYF,TGTGCCAGCAGTCCCCCGGGACAGTTTCAAGAGACCCAGTACTTC
TRBV28,14,TRBJ1-5,NA,NA,CASREGTHNQPQHF,TGTGCCAGCAGGGAGGGGACACACAATCAGCCCCAGCATTTT
TRBV4-1,15,TRBJ2-5,TRBD2,NA,CASRGLAGGQETQYF,TGCGCCAGCAGGGGACTAGCGGGAGGGCAAGAGACCCAGTACTTC
TRBV2,14,TRBJ2-4,NA,NA,CASSEAGPKNIQYF,TGTGCCAGCAGTGAAGCGGGCCCCAAAAACATTCAGTACTTC
TRBV5-1,15,TRBJ2-2,NA,once,CASSLDRANTGELFF,TGCGCCAGCAGCTTGGACAGGGCGAACACCGGGGAGCTGTTTTTT